This T cell receptor beta chain was documented in a study of spatial heterogeneity in lung cancer (dated by TCRdb to 2018 to 2020). The study in broad terms: Beta-chain transcripts were consistently detected in greater numbers than alpha-chain transcripts, which likely reflected higher beta-chain transcript abundance. In non-small cell lung cancer, the study made a quantitative comparison of TCR alpha and beta repertoires among multiple tumor regions, matched nontumor lung and blood. At surgery, over 200 tumor regions, some 61 matched nontumor lung samples and more than 55 PBMC samples were TCR-sequenced for both alpha and beta chains. TCR repertoire features were related to nonsynonymous mutation counts determined by whole-exome sequencing of tumor tissue. In the raw uncorrected reads, each unique combination of TCR and UMI appeared more than ten times on average. Study-level results and caveats: Confirming at a functional level the hypothesis that regional TCRs recognize regional mutations was considered to require additional single-cell paired TCR alpha and beta sequencing. Ubiquitous expanded tumor TCRs were detected in blood more often at tumor resection than at routine follow-up.

CDR1 and CDR2, per the germline V gene (reference sequence), are MNHEY and SMNVEV. The CDR3 goes from the cysteine to the phenylalanine over 14 residues. Only CDR3 DNA remains: 42 bases, in frame from the first base. Comment on this clonotype: No cognate antigen has been identified for it. Mismatch with germline at one junction end may stem from a read error.

This specimen's time point label, interpreted: sample taken at primary tumor resection. Donors were over 60 patients with early-stage, untreated non-small cell lung cancer from the lung TRACERx cohort. Whole RNA extracted from tumor and nontumor lung tissue, or from cryopreserved PBMC samples, was used for TCR sequencing without cell sorting. Patients were selected for TCR sequencing only if sufficient RNA was available from at least two tumor regions. Library preparation employed 5' RACE. Sequencing took place on a NextSeq 500. In the TCR library protocol, a unique molecular identifier was attached to each TCR cDNA molecule so that PCR and sequencing errors could be corrected. In the authors' own workflow: TCR identification, UMI-based error correction and CDR3 extraction were all carried out with Decombinator tools. Expanded TCRs were defined as those above a frequency of 2 per 1,000, corresponding to the top 1% of the tumor frequency distribution. Renyi diversity was calculated using the R vegan package after each repertoire was subsampled 100 times to 5,000 TCRs. CDR3 similarity networks were built from amino acid triplet string-kernel similarity, connecting CDR3s with pairwise similarity above 0.82. TCRdb redid the processing of the public reads, applying fastp at Q25 and MiXCR, and retained in-frame beta chains. All rows with the same CDR3 protein become a single entry with the most common DNA and genes. The V and J calls and clone size are TCRdb's, not the authors'. A total of tens of thousands of distinct CDR3 sequences appear in this sample, over 9.5% of them only once. Just over 40% of the sample is in the top ten clones.

The origin of this receptor is a male donor with early-stage non-small cell lung cancer. The sequencing here drew on PBMCs, taken at surgery. Recombination linked TRBV27 to TRBJ2-1; the D region possibly corresponds to TRBD2 (6 bases align). The CDR3 protein: CPSSFLTGRNEQFF. The nucleotides read TGTCCCAGCAGTTTTCTAACCGGGAGAAATGAGCAGTTCTTC.